Here is one T cell receptor (beta chain) with its context. What it binds is not known. Germline lookup yields CDR1 LGHNA and CDR2 YNFKEQ. The V gene end was trimmed by 5 bases and the J gene end by 0 bases; junction bases not matched to a gene: 7. The CDR3 length is 17 residues. This record belongs to a study of OX40 agonist ivuxolimab in advanced cancers. Overall study results and limits: CD8+ T cells showed, on average, more clonal expansion than CD4+ cells. At doses 0.1 to 3.0 mg/kg, CD4+ and CD8+ clones expanded.

The method was immunoSEQ multiplex PCR; TCRdb's version includes in-frame clones alone and lacks a portion of them. The profile shows about 70,000 clones, around 80% of them singletons. This chain connects TRBV4-2 to TRBJ2-6, with 7 bases lining up with TRBD1. Sample: CD4+ or CD8+ T cells sorted from blood, taken in a trial of the OX40 agonist ivuxolimab. The TCR originated in an adult with an advanced solid tumor such as melanoma, head and neck, liver or kidney cancer. The CDR3 region is CASSSDRELSGANVLTF. The CDR3 DNA follows: TGTGCCAGCAGCAGCGACAGGGAACTCTCTGGGGCCAACGTCCTGACTTTC.